This T cell receptor beta chain derives from a study of blood T cell repertoires in COVID-19. The wider study: Researchers got acute and convalescent COVID-19 samples from the United States, Italy and Spain.

Per the authors' pipeline: The assay estimated nucleated cells by amplifying reference gene primers. Assay: immunoSEQ multiplex PCR; the TCRdb copy retains only in-frame clones and omits some. D and trimming come from the DNA, and the V and J calls and clone size come from that table. The table shows about 55,000 clones, with roughly 80% occurring only once. Looked up from germline, CDR1 is SGHDT and CDR2 is YYEEEE. The V and J ends lost 4 bases and 7 bases respectively, with 15 bases between them. The CDR3 is 13 residues long. Sequenced material: peripheral blood. The sequence was collected from a human donor in a cohort sampled during active or convalescent COVID-19. The chain links TRBV5-6 to TRBJ2-7, with D tentatively TRBD2 (5 bases). In DNA, the CDR3 is TGTGCCAGCAGCCCCCCCTTTGGCGGGGAGCAGTACTTC. Translating it yields CASSPPFGGEQYF.